This T cell receptor beta chain stems from a study of blood T cell repertoires in COVID-19. Study as a whole: Researchers got acute and convalescent COVID-19 samples from the United States, Italy and Spain.

The CDR3 is made up of 17 amino acids. Trimming left V 0 bases short and J 2 bases short, with 17 bases between. Germline assignment: CDR1 SGHNT and CDR2 YYREEE (reference sequence). Clones were read by immunoSEQ multiplex PCR, and TCRdb kept only the in-frame ones, dropping some. The table lists 170,000 or so clones, approximately 87% of them singletons. Researchers sorted participants into cohorts using their self-reported clinical history. Recovered status applied to Cohort 3 donors who had two consecutive negative PCRs. It also applied to those with clearance or with symptom resolution. The TCR comes from a woman aged 50 to 60 who had recovered from COVID-19. The V call is TRBV5-4, the J call TRBJ2-5; maybe TRBD1 (6 bases). The sample was PBMCs or T cells enriched from blood (not recorded which). The CDR3 nucleotides are TGTGCCAGCAGCTTGGTTCCGACAGGCTACTCTCAAGAGACCCAGTACTTC. Its protein product is CASSLVPTGYSQETQYF.